Presented here are 18 T cell receptor beta chains from one specimen sequenced in a study of T cells in Graves' hyperthyroidism and ophthalmopathy. Amplification yielded TCR beta CDR3 regions, with RNA transcripts as the source. HTBI primers were the set used in a first-round RT-PCR of the TCR CDR3. TCRdb fed the multiplex PCR reads into MiXCR, producing one record per CDR3 protein. The data show around 290,000 distinct CDR3 sequences, with 12% to 15% seen just once and roughly 8.2% held by the top ten. The sample consisted of blood. These TCRs come from a woman in her forties with Graves' hyperthyroidism.

The V call is TRBV2, the J call TRBJ2-3; possible D gene TRBD2, 5 bases. CDR3 length: 16 residues. CDR1 and CDR2 (germline): SNHLY, FYNNEI. The ends were cut back, 1 base at V and 7 bases at J, with 18 bases in the middle. The CDR3 loop is CASSEGPSGPPYTQYF. CDR3 nucleotide sequence: TGTGCCAGCAGTGAAGGACCAAGCGGCCCGCCATATACGCAGTATTTT.

There are many counts of this clonotype. The V call is TRBV30, the J call TRBJ1-4; D is ambiguous. This CDR3 is 12 amino acids long. The V gene lost 3 bases and the J gene lost 5 bases, with 7 bases spanning the gap. In germline, CDR1 is GTSNPN, CDR2 SVGIG (reference sequence). CDR3 in amino acids: CAWRRINEKLFF. The CDR3 DNA reads as TGTGCCTGGAGACGCATAAATGAAAAACTGTTTTTT.

The chain joins TRBV19 to TRBJ2-7; TRBD1 is a possible D gene (6 bases). Trimming left V 5 bases short and J 3 bases short, with 11 bases between. The V gene's germline CDR1 is LNHDA and CDR2 SQIVND (reference sequence). The CDR3 spans 13 residues. CDR3 nucleotides: TGTGCCAGTAGTGAGCCAGGGGACTACGAGCAGTACTTC. Encoded protein: CASSEPGDYEQYF.

Ten or more counts support this clonotype. CDR3 in DNA: TGTGCCAGCAGTACTTATAAATCTCAGCCCCAGCATTTT. Translation gives CASSTYKSQPQHF. The chain recombines TRBV27 with TRBJ1-5; D unclear. Trimming removed 5 bases at V and 6 bases at J, with 11 bases between. Germline V gene data show CDR1 as MNHEY and CDR2 as SMNVEV (reference sequence). The CDR3 extends over 13 amino acids.

There are a few counts of this clonotype. The chain couples TRBV20-1 to TRBJ2-7, with 7 nucleotides matching TRBD2. Trimming at V came to 4 bases and at J to 0 bases, leaving 6 bases not matched to a gene. The germline CDR1 and CDR2 sequences are DFQATT and SNEGSKA (reference sequence). The CDR3 extends over 14 amino acids. The CDR3 bases are TGCAGTGCTACCGGGACTACAAACTCCTACGAGCAGTACTTC. Its translation: CSATGTTNSYEQYF.

In this sample, this clonotype turned up many times. The chain uses TRBV7-8 and TRBJ2-7, with D possibly being TRBD1 (5 bases). CDR1 and CDR2 (germline): SGHVS, FQNEAQ. CDR3 size: 15 residues. V gave up 2 bases and J gave up 3 bases, with 14 bases separating them. The CDR3 reads CASSLLGARDYEQYF. In DNA, the CDR3 is TGTGCCAGCAGCTTACTTGGGGCCAGGGACTACGAGCAGTACTTC.

This clonotype was seen only a few times. In DNA form, the CDR3 reads TGTGCCAGCAGTGAATTGGGACTAGCGATTAACACCGGGGAGCTGTTTTTT. Encoded protein: CASSELGLAINTGELFF. V and J are TRBV2 and TRBJ2-2; 10 nucleotides agree with TRBD2. The CDR3 loop spans 17 amino acids. The V gene end was trimmed by 2 bases and the J gene end by 2 bases; junction bases not matched to a gene: 5. Germline V gene lookup returns CDR1 SNHLY and CDR2 FYNNEI.

This clonotype has a count of ten or more. The chain recombines TRBV28 with TRBJ1-2; D perhaps matches TRBD1 (6 bases). This CDR3 region has 14 residues. The V and J ends lost 6 bases and 3 bases respectively, with 14 bases between them. CDR1 MDHEN and CDR2 SYDVKM come from the germline V gene. The CDR3 DNA reads TGTGCCAGCAGCGCCCAGGGGTCGGACTATGGCTACACCTTC. Amino acid sequence: CASSAQGSDYGYTF.

This clonotype was picked up many times. This rearrangement joins TRBV27 to TRBJ1-4; D not certain. The CDR3 spans 15 residues. V lost 4 bases to trimming and J lost 5 bases, with 14 bases between them. CDR1 MNHEY and CDR2 SMNVEV come from the germline V gene (reference sequence). The CDR3 spells CASSSLRRTNEKLFF. The DNA for the CDR3 is TGTGCCAGCAGTTCCCTACGCAGGACGAATGAAAAACTGTTTTTT.

This clonotype came up many times. The chain employs TRBV7-8 and TRBJ2-5; no definite D call. With 5 bases removed from V and 2 bases from J, the gap between germline ends came to 12 bases. Germline lookup yields CDR1 SGHVS and CDR2 FQNEAQ. This CDR3 is built from 14 residues. CDR3 sequence: CASSPALRQETQYF. The CDR3, as DNA: TGTGCCAGCAGCCCCGCTTTGCGGCAAGAGACCCAGTACTTC. Full variable domain (remainder filled in from reference TRBV7-8 and TRBJ2-5): GAGVSQSPRYKVAKRGQDVALRCDPISGHVSLFWYQQALGQGPEFLTYFQNEAQLDKSGLPSDRFFAERPEGSVSTLKIQRTQQEDSAVYLCASSPALRQETQYFGPGTRLLVL.

The table lists this clonotype with a few counts. The genes are TRBV6-1 and TRBJ2-7; D possibly corresponds to TRBD2 (6 bases). CDR1 is MNHNS and CDR2 is SASEGT in the germline V gene. V shed 4 bases and J shed 0 bases, with 25 bases lying between them. This CDR3 is built from 19 residues. The CDR3 here is CASSAQRSYWDGSSYEQYF. DNA for the CDR3: TGTGCCAGCAGTGCCCAAAGATCGTATTGGGACGGGAGCTCCTACGAGCAGTACTTC.

This clonotype was recorded at least ten times. The chain couples TRBV28 to TRBJ1-2; 7 bases match TRBD1. In germline, CDR1 is MDHEN, CDR2 SYDVKM. With 2 bases clipped from V and 7 bases from J, the junction kept 7 bases outside the gene matches. The length of the CDR3 is 14 residues. The DNA of the CDR3 is TGTGCCAGCAGTTTAATTCAGGGGACAGTTGGCTACACCTTC. Its protein product is CASSLIQGTVGYTF.

This clonotype was detected many times. The chain couples TRBV7-2 to TRBJ1-5; 8 nucleotides agree with TRBD1. The CDR3 is 19 amino acids. The V and J ends lost 1 base and 0 bases, in that order; junction bases with no gene match: 11. Germline V gene data show CDR1 as SGHTA and CDR2 as FQGNSA. The DNA for the CDR3 is TGTGCCAGCAGCTTAGGAGGGACAGGACCGCTCTATAGCAATCAGCCCCAGCATTTT. This encodes CASSLGGTGPLYSNQPQHF.

This clonotype has at least ten counts. The chain employs TRBV5-1 and TRBJ2-7, with a possible D match to TRBD1 (6 bases). This CDR3 has 14 amino acids. Trimming cost V 0 bases and J 5 bases, with 12 bases left between them. Germline V gene data show CDR1 as SGHRS and CDR2 as YFSETQ. This CDR3 is CASSLDREPNEQYF. As DNA, the CDR3 is TGCGCCAGCAGCTTGGACAGGGAACCTAACGAGCAGTACTTC.

This clonotype was recorded many times. The chain combines TRBV7-8 with TRBJ1-1; D call uncertain. The length of the CDR3 is 14 residues. Germline V gene lookup returns CDR1 SGHVS and CDR2 FQNEAQ. Trimming removed 0 bases at V and 3 bases at J, with 8 bases between. CDR3 sequence: CASSLADRDTEAFF. The CDR3 DNA is TGTGCCAGCAGCTTAGCTGATAGGGACACTGAAGCTTTCTTT.

The J gene is TRBJ1-6, the V gene TRBV6-1; 10 bases line up with TRBD1. This CDR3 region has 15 residues. Germline lookup yields CDR1 MNHNS and CDR2 SASEGT. With V trimmed by 7 bases and J by 6 bases, 6 bases remained unmatched. The CDR3 is CASKRGQGINSPLHF. The CDR3 nucleotides are TGTGCCAGCAAGAGGGGACAGGGGATTAATTCACCCCTCCACTTT.

This clonotype was detected many times. The chain recombines TRBV20-1 with TRBJ1-2; a weak D match, TRBD1 (5 bases). From germline, CDR1 is DFQATT and CDR2 SNEGSKA (reference sequence). Trimming pared 7 bases from V and 8 bases from J, leaving 17 bases between. The CDR3 runs to 12 residues. This chain's CDR3 is CSVLKQGGGYTF. CDR3 bases: TGCAGTGTTCTCAAGCAGGGAGGAGGCTACACCTTC.

There are many counts of this clonotype. The chain employs TRBV2 and TRBJ2-3; 7 bases line up with TRBD1. The CDR3 totals 14 residues. Germline lookup yields CDR1 SNHLY and CDR2 FYNNEI. After removal of 7 bases from V and 2 bases from J, the junction contained 6 bases not matched to a gene. Here the CDR3 reads CASKPTGFTDTQYF. DNA of the CDR3: TGTGCCAGCAAACCGACAGGGTTCACAGATACGCAGTATTTT.